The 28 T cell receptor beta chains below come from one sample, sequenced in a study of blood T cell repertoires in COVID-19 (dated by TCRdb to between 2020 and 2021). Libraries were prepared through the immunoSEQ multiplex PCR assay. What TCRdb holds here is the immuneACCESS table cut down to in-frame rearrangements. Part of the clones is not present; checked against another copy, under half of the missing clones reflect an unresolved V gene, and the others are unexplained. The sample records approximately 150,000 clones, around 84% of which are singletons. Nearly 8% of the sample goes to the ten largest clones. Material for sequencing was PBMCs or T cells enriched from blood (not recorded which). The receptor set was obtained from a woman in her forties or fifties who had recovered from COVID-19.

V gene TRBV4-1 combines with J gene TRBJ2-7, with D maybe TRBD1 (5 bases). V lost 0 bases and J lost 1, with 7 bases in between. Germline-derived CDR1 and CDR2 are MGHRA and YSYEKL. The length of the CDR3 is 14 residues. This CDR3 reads CASSQDPGSYEQYF. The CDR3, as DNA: TGCGCCAGCAGCCAAGACCCAGGGTCCTACGAGCAGTACTTC.

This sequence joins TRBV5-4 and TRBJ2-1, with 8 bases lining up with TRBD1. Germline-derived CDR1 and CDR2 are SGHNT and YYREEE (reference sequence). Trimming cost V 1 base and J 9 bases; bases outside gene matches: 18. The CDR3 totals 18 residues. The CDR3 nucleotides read TGTGCCAGCAGCTTGAAGGGACAGGAGCTCCTAAACCCGGGTGAGCAGTTCTTC. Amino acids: CASSLKGQELLNPGEQFF.

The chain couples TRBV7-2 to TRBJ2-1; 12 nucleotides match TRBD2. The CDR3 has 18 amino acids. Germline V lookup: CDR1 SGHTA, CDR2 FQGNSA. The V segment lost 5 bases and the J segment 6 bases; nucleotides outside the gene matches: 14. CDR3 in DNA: TGTGCCAGCAGCCCACGGACTAGCGGGAACCTCGTACTCAATGAGCAGTTCTTC. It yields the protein CASSPRTSGNLVLNEQFF.

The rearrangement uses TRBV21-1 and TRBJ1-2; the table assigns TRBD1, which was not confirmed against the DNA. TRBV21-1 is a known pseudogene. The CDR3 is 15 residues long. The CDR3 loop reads CASKVTGNQNYGYTF. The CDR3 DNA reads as TGTGCCAGCAAAGTCACAGGGAATCAAAACTATGGCTACACCTTC.

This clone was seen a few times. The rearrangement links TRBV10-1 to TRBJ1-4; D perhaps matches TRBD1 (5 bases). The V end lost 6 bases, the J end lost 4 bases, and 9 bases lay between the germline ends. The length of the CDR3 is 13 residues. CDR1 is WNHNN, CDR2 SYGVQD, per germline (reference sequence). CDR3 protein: CASRGTDNEKLFF. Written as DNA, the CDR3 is TGCGCCAGCAGGGGGACTGATAATGAAAAACTGTTTTTT.

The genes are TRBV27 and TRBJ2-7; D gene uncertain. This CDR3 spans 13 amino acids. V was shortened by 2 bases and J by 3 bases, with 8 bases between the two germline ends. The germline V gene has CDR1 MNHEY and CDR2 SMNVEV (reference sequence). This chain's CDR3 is CASSLGWSYEQYF. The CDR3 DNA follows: TGTGCCAGCAGTTTAGGTTGGAGCTACGAGCAGTACTTC.

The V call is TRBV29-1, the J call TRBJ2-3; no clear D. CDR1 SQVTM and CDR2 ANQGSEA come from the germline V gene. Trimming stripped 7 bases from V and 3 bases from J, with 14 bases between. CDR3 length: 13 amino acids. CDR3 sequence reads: CSAIRRGTDTQYF. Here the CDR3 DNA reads TGCAGCGCCATACGGCGCGGTACAGATACGCAGTATTTT.

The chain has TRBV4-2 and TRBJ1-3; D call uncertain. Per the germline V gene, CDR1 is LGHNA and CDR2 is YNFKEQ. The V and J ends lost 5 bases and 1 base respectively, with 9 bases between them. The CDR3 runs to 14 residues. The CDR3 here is CASSSRGSGNTIYF. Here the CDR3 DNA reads TGTGCCAGCAGCAGCAGAGGGTCTGGAAACACCATATATTTT.

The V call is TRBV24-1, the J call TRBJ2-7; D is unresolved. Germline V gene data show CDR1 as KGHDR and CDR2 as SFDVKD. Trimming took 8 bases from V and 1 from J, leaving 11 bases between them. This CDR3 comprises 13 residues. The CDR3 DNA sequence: TGTGCCACCACCTTAGACTTATCCTACGAGCAGTACTTC. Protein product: CATTLDLSYEQYF.

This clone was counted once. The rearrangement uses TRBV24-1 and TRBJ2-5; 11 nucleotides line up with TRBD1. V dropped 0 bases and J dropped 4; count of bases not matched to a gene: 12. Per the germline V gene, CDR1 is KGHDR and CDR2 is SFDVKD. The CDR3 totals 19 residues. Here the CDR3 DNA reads TGTGCCACCAGTGATTTGCCCGGGAAGGACAGGGGGCAGTTAGAGACCCAGTACTTC. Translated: CATSDLPGKDRGQLETQYF.

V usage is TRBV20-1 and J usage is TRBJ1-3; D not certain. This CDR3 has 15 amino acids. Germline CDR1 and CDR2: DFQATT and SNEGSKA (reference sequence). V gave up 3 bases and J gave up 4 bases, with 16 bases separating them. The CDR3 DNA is TGCAGTGCTAGTCGTGGGCTGGAATCGGGAAACACCATATATTTT. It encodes CSASRGLESGNTIYF.

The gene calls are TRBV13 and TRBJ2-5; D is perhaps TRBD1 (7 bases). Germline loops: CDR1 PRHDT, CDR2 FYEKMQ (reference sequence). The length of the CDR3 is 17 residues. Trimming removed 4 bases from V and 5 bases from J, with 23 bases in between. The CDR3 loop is CASSWTAGSGGTETQYF. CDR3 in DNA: TGTGCCAGCAGCTGGACCGCAGGGTCAGGGGGGACTGAGACCCAGTACTTC.

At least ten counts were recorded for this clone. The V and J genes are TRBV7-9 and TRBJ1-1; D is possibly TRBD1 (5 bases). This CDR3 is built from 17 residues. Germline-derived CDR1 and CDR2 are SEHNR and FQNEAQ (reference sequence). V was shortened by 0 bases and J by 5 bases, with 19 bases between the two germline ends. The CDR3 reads CASSLAQVFQGVTEAFF. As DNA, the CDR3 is TGTGCCAGCAGCTTAGCGCAGGTTTTTCAGGGTGTGACTGAAGCTTTCTTT. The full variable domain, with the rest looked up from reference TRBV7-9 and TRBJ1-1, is DTGVSQNPRHKITKRGQNVTFRCDPISEHNRLYWYRQTLGQGPEFLTYFQNEAQLEKSRLLSDRFSAERPKGSFSTLEIQRTEQGDSAMYLCASSLAQVFQGVTEAFFGQGTRLTVV.

CDR3 residues: CASSPTPGNTGELFF. The CDR3 nucleotides are TGTGCCAGCAGCCCTACTCCTGGGAACACCGGGGAGCTGTTTTTT. The chain combines TRBV7-8 with TRBJ2-2; D remains unclear. The V gene's germline CDR1 is SGHVS and CDR2 FQNEAQ. The CDR3 spans 15 residues. V gave up 5 bases and J gave up 1 base, with 11 bases separating them.

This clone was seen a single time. The chain's CDR3 is CASSLAPGTGTSPLHF. CDR3 bases: TGTGCCAGCAGCTTGGCCCCGGGGACAGGCACTTCACCCCTCCACTTT. The rearrangement uses TRBV5-8 and TRBJ1-6; 8 bases fit TRBD1. This CDR3 spans 16 amino acids. V lost 0 bases to trimming and J lost 9 bases; unmatched junction nucleotides: 8. Germline assignment: CDR1 SGHTS and CDR2 YDEGEE.

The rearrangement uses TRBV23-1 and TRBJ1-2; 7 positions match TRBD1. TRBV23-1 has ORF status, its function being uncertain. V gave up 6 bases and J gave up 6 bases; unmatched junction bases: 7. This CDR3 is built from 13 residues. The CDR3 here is CASSEDREHGYTF. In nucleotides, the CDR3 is TGCGCCAGCAGCGAAGACAGGGAGCATGGCTACACCTTC.

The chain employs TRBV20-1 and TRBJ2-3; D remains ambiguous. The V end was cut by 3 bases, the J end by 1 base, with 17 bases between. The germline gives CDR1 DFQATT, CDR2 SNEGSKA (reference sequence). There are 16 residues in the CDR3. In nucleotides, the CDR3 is TGCAGTGCTAGTTCGCGCGCGACGGGTGGCACAGATACGCAGTATTTT. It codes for CSASSRATGGTDTQYF.

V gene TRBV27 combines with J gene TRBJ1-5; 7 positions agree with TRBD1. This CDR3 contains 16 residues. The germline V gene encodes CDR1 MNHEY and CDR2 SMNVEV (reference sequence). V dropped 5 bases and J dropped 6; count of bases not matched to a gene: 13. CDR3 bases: TGTGCCAGCAGTCACCCGGGACAGATTTTCGTTCAGCCCCAGCATTTT. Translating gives CASSHPGQIFVQPQHF.

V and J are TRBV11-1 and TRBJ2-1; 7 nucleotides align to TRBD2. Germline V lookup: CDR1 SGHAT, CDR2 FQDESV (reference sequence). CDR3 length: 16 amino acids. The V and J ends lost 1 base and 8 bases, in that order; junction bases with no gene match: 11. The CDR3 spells CASSLGLAGAMDEQFF. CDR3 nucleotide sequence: TGTGCCAGCAGCTTAGGGTTGGCGGGAGCGATGGATGAGCAGTTCTTC.

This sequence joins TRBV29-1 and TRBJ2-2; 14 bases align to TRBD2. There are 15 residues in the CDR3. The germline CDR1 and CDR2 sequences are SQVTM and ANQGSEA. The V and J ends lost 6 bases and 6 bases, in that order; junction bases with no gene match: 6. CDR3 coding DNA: TGCAGCGTCCGGGGACTAGCGGGAGACTCCGGGGAGCTGTTTTTT. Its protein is CSVRGLAGDSGELFF.

DNA of the CDR3: TGTGCCAGTAGGGTTGGCAGGACTGAAGCTTTCTTT. This translates into CASRVGRTEAFF. The chain uses TRBV19 and TRBJ1-1; D unresolved. The CDR3 totals 12 residues. Between the trimmed V and J ends, which lost 6 bases and 5 bases, there was a span of 10 bases. Germline CDR1 is LNHDA and CDR2 is SQIVND (reference sequence).

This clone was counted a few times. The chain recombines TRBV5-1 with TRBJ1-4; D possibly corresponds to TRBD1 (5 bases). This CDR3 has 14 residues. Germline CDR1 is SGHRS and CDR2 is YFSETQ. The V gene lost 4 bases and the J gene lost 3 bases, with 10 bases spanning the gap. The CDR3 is CASSQDIPNEKLFF. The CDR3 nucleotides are TGCGCCAGCAGCCAGGACATTCCTAATGAAAAACTGTTTTTT.

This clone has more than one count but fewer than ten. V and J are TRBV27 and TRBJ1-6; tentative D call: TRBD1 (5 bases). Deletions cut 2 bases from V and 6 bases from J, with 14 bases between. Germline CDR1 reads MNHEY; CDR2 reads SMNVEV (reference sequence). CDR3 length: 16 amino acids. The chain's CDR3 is CASSLGGPGINSPLHF. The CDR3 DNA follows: TGTGCCAGCAGTTTAGGAGGGCCAGGGATTAATTCACCCCTCCACTTT.

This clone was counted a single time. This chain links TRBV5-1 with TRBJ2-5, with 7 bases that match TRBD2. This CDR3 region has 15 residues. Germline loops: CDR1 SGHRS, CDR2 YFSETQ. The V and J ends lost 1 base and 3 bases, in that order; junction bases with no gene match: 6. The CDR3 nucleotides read TGCGCCAGCAGCTTGTGGAATGGGGGGGAAGAGACCCAGTACTTC. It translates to CASSLWNGGEETQYF.

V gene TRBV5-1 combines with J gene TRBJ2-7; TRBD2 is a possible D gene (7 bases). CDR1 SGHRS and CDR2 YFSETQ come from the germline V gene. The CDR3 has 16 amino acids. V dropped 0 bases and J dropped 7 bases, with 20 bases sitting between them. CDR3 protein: CASSLEVRGASREQYF. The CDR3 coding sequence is TGCGCCAGCAGCTTGGAAGTCCGGGGGGCATCAAGGGAGCAGTACTTC.

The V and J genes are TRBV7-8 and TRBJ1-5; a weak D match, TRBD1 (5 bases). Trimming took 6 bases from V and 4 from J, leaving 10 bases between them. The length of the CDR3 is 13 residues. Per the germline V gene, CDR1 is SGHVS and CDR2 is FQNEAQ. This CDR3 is CASSSGGNQPQHF. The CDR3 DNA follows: TGTGCCAGCAGTTCCGGGGGGAATCAGCCCCAGCATTTT.

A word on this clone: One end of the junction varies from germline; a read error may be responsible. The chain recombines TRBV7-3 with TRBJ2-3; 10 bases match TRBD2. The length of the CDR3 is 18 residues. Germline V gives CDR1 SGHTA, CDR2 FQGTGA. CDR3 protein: CASSLTSGMGPSTDTQYF. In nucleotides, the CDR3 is TGTGCCAGCAGCCTAACTAGCGGGATGGGACCTAGCACAGATACGCAGTATTTT.

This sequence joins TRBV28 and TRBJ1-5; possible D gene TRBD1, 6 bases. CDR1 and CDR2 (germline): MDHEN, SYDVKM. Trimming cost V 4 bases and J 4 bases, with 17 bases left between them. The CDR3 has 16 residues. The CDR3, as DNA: TGTGCCAGCAGTTACACTTACGGGGGGCGAAATCAGCCCCAGCATTTT. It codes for CASSYTYGGRNQPQHF.